The next 32 T cell receptor beta chains were all read from a single sample in a study of response to subunit inactivated influenza vaccine. TCRdb used MiXCR to reprocess the RT-PCR reads, holding one entry per CDR3 protein. The repertoire consists of about 190,000 distinct CDR3 sequences, with about an eighth occurring once and the leading ten covering about a quarter. Sample: CD8+ T cells sorted from PBMCs, taken more than 4 days after vaccination. All receptors derive from a man in his forties or fifties who received an inactivated influenza vaccine.

V gene TRBV12-3 or TRBV12-4 combines with J gene TRBJ1-1; D unresolved. This CDR3 contains 15 residues. Trimming took off 3 bases at V and 0 bases at J, with 11 bases between the two ends. The CDR3 coding sequence is TGTGCCAGCAGTTTGTCGCGACGGATGAACACTGAAGCTTTCTTT. Protein sequence: CASSLSRRMNTEAFF.

This clonotype turned up a few times. The chain employs TRBV12-3 or TRBV12-4 and TRBJ1-5; 7 bases fit TRBD1. The CDR3 totals 13 residues. J was trimmed by 1 base and V by 6 bases; bases with no gene match: 0. The CDR3 sequence is CASRQGSNQPQHF. CDR3 DNA sequence: TGTGCCAGCAGACAGGGGAGCAATCAGCCCCAGCATTTT.

A few counts support this clonotype. The chain uses TRBV5-1 and TRBJ2-7; 8 bases are shared with TRBD1. Germline CDR1 SGHRS, CDR2 YFSETQ. The V segment lost 5 bases and the J segment 6 bases; nucleotides outside the gene matches: 10. CDR3 size: 14 residues. This CDR3 reads CASSFTPGGGEQYF. CDR3 nucleotides: TGCGCCAGCAGTTTTACACCAGGGGGCGGCGAGCAGTACTTC.

The chain joins TRBV10-3 to TRBJ2-7; 10 bases map to TRBD2. Unmatched junction bases numbered 6, after V lost 3 bases and J lost 4 bases. The CDR3 loop spans 15 amino acids. Germline CDR1 and CDR2: ENHRY and SYGVKD. CDR3 residues: CAISDGSGGAYEQYF. The DNA of the CDR3 is TGTGCCATCAGTGATGGGAGCGGGGGGGCTTACGAGCAGTACTTC.

CDR3 in DNA: TGTGCCAGCGCCAGGGGGCGAGAAGCTTTCTTT. Its translation: CASARGREAFF. The chain has TRBV28 and TRBJ1-1; TRBD1 matches 8 bases. CDR1 and CDR2 (germline): MDHEN, SYDVKM. This CDR3 region has 11 residues. The V gene end was trimmed by 8 bases and the J gene end by 8 bases; junction bases not matched to a gene: 4. The variable domain in full, with the rest retrieved from reference TRBV28 and TRBJ1-1, is DVKVTQSSRYLVKRTGEKVFLECVQDMDHENMFWYRQDPGLGLRLIYFSYDVKMKEKGDIPEGYSVSREKKERFSLILESASTNQTSMYLCASARGREAFFGQGTRLTVV.

The chain joins TRBV12-3 or TRBV12-4 to TRBJ1-2; D might be TRBD1 (5 bases). Deletions cut 2 bases from V and 8 bases from J, with 18 bases between. The CDR3 is made up of 15 amino acids. The CDR3 coding sequence is TGTGCCAGCAGTTTAAACAGGATCGGGCGGGGCGGCTACACCTTC. It is translated as CASSLNRIGRGGYTF.

There are a few counts of this clonotype. This chain uses TRBV5-1 with TRBJ2-3; possible D gene TRBD2, 6 bases. In germline, CDR1 is SGHRS, CDR2 YFSETQ. V lost 6 bases, J lost 0 bases, and 14 bases lay in between. This CDR3 region has 15 residues. CDR3 region: CASKDGGTSTDTQYF. The CDR3 bases are TGCGCCAGCAAAGACGGGGGAACTAGCACAGATACGCAGTATTTT.

The table lists this clonotype with many counts. The chain carries TRBV12-3 or TRBV12-4 and TRBJ1-1; the D is unclear. The CDR3 extends over 14 amino acids. The V end lost 3 bases, the J end lost 0 bases, and 8 bases lay between the germline ends. DNA of the CDR3: TGTGCCAGCAGTTTTGGTGGGGTGAACACTGAAGCTTTCTTT. As protein: CASSFGGVNTEAFF.

This clonotype was seen more than once but under ten times. The chain couples TRBV20-1 to TRBJ1-1; no reliable D call. The CDR3 length is 11 residues. Per germline, CDR1 DFQATT and CDR2 SNEGSKA (reference sequence). The ends were cut back, 2 bases at V and 4 bases at J, with 5 bases in the middle. The DNA for the CDR3 is TGCAGTGCTAGAATCATCACTGAAGCTTTCTTT. The encoded protein is CSARIITEAFF.

Concerning this clonotype itself: This may stem from a read error, because a much larger clone lies one nucleotide away. The V gene is TRBV9, the J gene TRBJ2-1; 11 nucleotides align to TRBD2. This CDR3 is built from 17 residues. From germline, CDR1 is SGDLS and CDR2 YYNGEE. Trimming took 4 bases from V and 9 from J; bases not matched to a gene: 15. The CDR3 spells CASSSSRFLLAGGEQFF. The CDR3 DNA is TGTGCCAGCAGCTCAAGTAGATTCTTGCTAGCGGGAGGTGAGCAGTTCTTC.

This chain joins TRBV7-9 and TRBJ2-1; perhaps TRBD1 as D (6 bases). The CDR3 runs 15 residues. Per the germline V gene, CDR1 is SEHNR and CDR2 is FQNEAQ (reference sequence). The germline V and J ends were trimmed by 3 bases and 4 bases, with 13 bases remaining between them. DNA for the CDR3: TGTGCCAGCAGCTTTCTCACAGGGCGTTACAATGAGCAGTTCTTC. Translation gives CASSFLTGRYNEQFF.

The rearrangement links TRBV29-1 to TRBJ1-1, with 7 bases matching TRBD1. Trimming cost V 4 bases and J 3 bases; bases outside gene matches: 5. The V gene's germline CDR1 is SQVTM and CDR2 ANQGSEA. The CDR3 contains 13 residues. The chain's CDR3 is CSVVGGGHTEAFF. The CDR3 nucleotides are TGCAGCGTTGTAGGGGGCGGTCACACTGAAGCTTTCTTT. Variable domain in full (rest from reference TRBV29-1 and TRBJ1-1): SAVISQKPSRDICQRGTSLTIQCQVDSQVTMMFWYRQQPGQSLTLIATANQGSEATYESGFVIDKFPISRPNLTFSTLTVSNMSPEDSSIYLCSVVGGGHTEAFFGQGTRLTVV.

The chain carries TRBV11-1 and TRBJ2-7; 10 positions match TRBD1. Germline values: CDR1 SGHAT, CDR2 FQDESV (reference sequence). Trimming took 3 bases from V and 2 from J; bases not matched to a gene: 13. The CDR3 sequence is 18 residues long. The DNA of the CDR3 is TGTGCCAGCAGCTTTCCGGGACAGGGGCCTACCGACCCCTACGAGCAGTACTTC. Translating it yields CASSFPGQGPTDPYEQYF.

The rearrangement links TRBV6-1 to TRBJ2-1; D gene ambiguous. Germline V gene lookup returns CDR1 MNHNS and CDR2 SASEGT. V shed 5 bases and J shed 0 bases, with 17 bases lying between them. The CDR3 runs 17 residues. CDR3 loop: CASSPPRATSSYNEQFF. The CDR3 nucleotides are TGTGCCAGCAGTCCCCCTCGGGCGACATCCTCCTACAATGAGCAGTTCTTC.

The rearrangement joins TRBV12-3 or TRBV12-4 to TRBJ2-2; D is unclear. CDR3 size: 15 residues. Deletions cut 4 bases from V and 1 base from J, with 10 bases between. In DNA form, the CDR3 reads TGTGCCAGCAGTTATAGGTTGGGGAACACCGGGGAGCTGTTTTTT. Protein product: CASSYRLGNTGELFF.

The chain joins TRBV11-1 to TRBJ2-1, with 9 bases identical to TRBD1. The ends lost 5 bases at V and 10 bases at J; junction bases unmatched: 15. CDR1 and CDR2 (germline): SGHAT, FQDESV (reference sequence). The CDR3 spans 16 residues. This chain's CDR3 is CASSLDRGRGSEEQFF. CDR3 in DNA: TGTGCCAGCAGCCTCGACAGGGGGAGGGGTTCAGAAGAGCAGTTCTTC.

J is TRBJ2-3 and V is TRBV27, with 11 bases that match TRBD2. In germline, CDR1 is MNHEY, CDR2 SMNVEV (reference sequence). J gave up 1 base and V 5 bases, and 5 bases lay outside the gene matches. This CDR3 spans 16 amino acids. CDR3 sequence reads: CASSILTSGGTDTQYF. The CDR3 region has the DNA TGTGCCAGCAGTATCCTGACTAGCGGGGGCACAGATACGCAGTATTTT.

This sequence joins TRBV20-1 and TRBJ2-6, with D unresolved. In germline, CDR1 is DFQATT, CDR2 SNEGSKA (reference sequence). The CDR3 runs to 13 residues. The V end lost 0 bases, the J end lost 2 bases, and 2 bases lay between the germline ends. The chain's CDR3 is CSARDPGANVLTF. The CDR3 DNA reads TGCAGTGCTAGAGATCCTGGGGCCAACGTCCTGACTTTC.

This clonotype was observed once. V and J are TRBV9 and TRBJ2-1; TRBD2 matches at 7 bases. With 4 bases clipped from V and 6 bases from J, the junction kept 10 bases outside the gene matches. The length of the CDR3 is 15 residues. Germline V lookup: CDR1 SGDLS, CDR2 YYNGEE. The CDR3, as DNA: TGTGCCAGCAGCTCCCGGGACTACGGACCCAATGAGCAGTTCTTC. Translated: CASSSRDYGPNEQFF.

This clonotype occurred a few times. The V and J genes are TRBV9 and TRBJ2-7; perhaps TRBD2 as D (6 bases). V was shortened by 0 bases and J by 0 bases, with 10 bases between the two germline ends. Germline V gene lookup returns CDR1 SGDLS and CDR2 YYNGEE. CDR3 size: 15 residues. CDR3 loop: CASSVDGSGSYEQYF. In DNA, the CDR3 is TGTGCCAGCAGCGTAGACGGGAGCGGCTCCTACGAGCAGTACTTC.

The gene calls are TRBV6-1 and TRBJ2-7, with TRBD1 matching 10 bases. The CDR3 is 13 amino acids. Germline assignment: CDR1 MNHNS and CDR2 SASEGT. Trimming cost V 6 bases and J 2 bases; bases outside gene matches: 1. The CDR3 DNA reads TGTGCCAGCAGCGACAGGGGGCCCTACGAGCAGTACTTC. Its translation: CASSDRGPYEQYF.

This chain joins TRBV9 and TRBJ1-1; D remains unclear. This CDR3 contains 15 residues. The germline V gene encodes CDR1 SGDLS and CDR2 YYNGEE. Trimming shortened V by 1 base and J by 5 bases, and 15 bases separated the two germline ends. The CDR3 loop is CASSVNPDSVTEAFF. The DNA of the CDR3 is TGTGCCAGCAGCGTAAACCCGGACTCCGTAACTGAAGCTTTCTTT.

The V gene is TRBV11-2, the J gene TRBJ2-1; D is undetermined. Trimming took off 1 base at V and 5 bases at J, with 9 bases between the two ends. The CDR3 extends over 14 amino acids. Germline CDR1 is SGHAT and CDR2 is FQNNGV. CDR3 sequence: CASSLVLGHNEQFF. The CDR3 nucleotides are TGTGCCAGCAGCTTAGTTCTCGGCCACAATGAGCAGTTCTTC.

Details on this clonotype: A much larger clonotype is one base distant, so this may be a read error. The V gene is TRBV29-1, the J gene TRBJ2-1; 14 positions agree with TRBD2. This CDR3 contains 17 residues. In germline, CDR1 is SQVTM, CDR2 ANQGSEA. The CDR3 DNA follows: TGCGGCGTTGAGGGACTAGCGGGGGACCACTCCTACAATGAGCAGTTCTTC. Translation gives CGVEGLAGDHSYNEQFF.

This rearrangement joins TRBV12-3 or TRBV12-4 to TRBJ2-1; 11 bases match TRBD2. The junction had 7 bases not matched to a gene; V was cut back by 5 bases and J by 4 bases. CDR3 length: 16 amino acids. The CDR3 loop is CASSRLAGGPYNEQFF. CDR3 in DNA: TGTGCCAGCAGTCGTCTAGCGGGGGGCCCTTACAATGAGCAGTTCTTC.

This clonotype has at least ten counts. This chain uses TRBV7-9 with TRBJ2-7, with D possibly being TRBD2 (5 bases). The germline V gene has CDR1 SEHNR and CDR2 FQNEAQ (reference sequence). The V gene lost 11 bases and the J gene lost 2 bases, with 16 bases spanning the gap. This CDR3 comprises 13 residues. Here the CDR3 reads CAGGGSGAYEQYF. In DNA, the CDR3 is TGTGCCGGTGGAGGCTCCGGGGCCTACGAGCAGTACTTC.

This clonotype was counted between two and nine times. V and J are TRBV28 and TRBJ2-1; 8 bases match TRBD2. Germline CDR1 and CDR2: MDHEN and SYDVKM. This CDR3 region has 16 residues. V dropped 6 bases and J dropped 5; count of bases not matched to a gene: 12. CDR3 DNA sequence: TGTGCCAGCAGACCTCAGACTAGCGCGTATGACAATGAGCAGTTCTTC. Translating gives CASRPQTSAYDNEQFF.

V usage is TRBV3-1 and J usage is TRBJ2-7; TRBD1 is a possible D gene (5 bases). The V gene lost 0 bases and the J gene lost 3 bases, with 15 bases spanning the gap. The CDR3 is made up of 16 amino acids. Germline values: CDR1 LGHDT, CDR2 YNNKEL (reference sequence). The chain's CDR3 is CASSQDRQTALYEQYF. CDR3 nucleotide sequence: TGTGCCAGCAGCCAAGATAGGCAGACAGCACTCTACGAGCAGTACTTC.

This clonotype showed up just a few times. The rearrangement joins TRBV13 to TRBJ2-1; 7 nucleotides match TRBD2. Trimming at V came to 5 bases and at J to 0 bases, leaving 4 bases not matched to a gene. This CDR3 has 15 residues. Germline values: CDR1 PRHDT, CDR2 FYEKMQ (reference sequence). The CDR3 DNA reads TGTGCCAGCAGCCCCAAGCGGGGCTCCTACAATGAGCAGTTCTTC. Encoded protein: CASSPKRGSYNEQFF.

The J gene is TRBJ1-5, the V gene TRBV6-5, with D uncertain. V dropped 0 bases and J dropped 2 bases, with 8 bases sitting between them. CDR1 MNHEY and CDR2 SVGAGI come from the germline V gene. CDR3 length: 15 amino acids. CDR3 DNA: TGTGCCAGCAGTTACTCAGGGATTGGCAATCAGCCCCAGCATTTT. Residues: CASSYSGIGNQPQHF.

This clonotype was picked up a small number of times. The rearrangement uses TRBV5-5 and TRBJ2-2, with D perhaps being TRBD1 or TRBD2 (5 bases each). V lost 0 bases to trimming and J lost 4 bases, with 16 bases between them. The CDR3 is made up of 17 amino acids. Germline V gives CDR1 SGHKS, CDR2 YYEKEE (reference sequence). The CDR3 sequence is CASSLEPDRGRTGELFF. CDR3 bases: TGTGCCAGCAGCTTGGAACCGGATCGGGGCCGCACCGGGGAGCTGTTTTTT.

This clonotype was recorded a few times. At one boundary the junction diverges from the germline segment, which might be a read error. The chain carries TRBV7-7 and TRBJ2-5; D uncertain. Germline lookup yields CDR1 SSHAT and CDR2 FNYEAQ (reference sequence). The CDR3 covers 14 residues. In DNA form, the CDR3 reads TGTGCTAGCAGCTCACCGGGCCCACAAGAGACCCAGTACTTC. Translated: CASSSPGPQETQYF.